These 20 T cell receptor beta chains came from one sample sequenced in a study of Ad26.COV2.S vaccination and SARS-CoV-2 variants (dated by TCRdb to the early 2020s). The treatment or condition label for this specimen denotes: roughly 18 received Ad26.COV2.S at low or high dose, single or two shots; about five received placebo; per-sample allocation not given. Repertoires of vaccine and placebo recipients were sequenced from samples collected on day 63 after the first injection. Library construction relied on the immunoSEQ multiplex PCR assay. This is the immuneACCESS table as TCRdb keeps it, with only in-frame sequences that have V and J called. A part of the clones is gone; compared with another copy, unresolved V genes explain less than half, and the rest is unexplained. In this sample the table shows around 300,000 clones, around 89% of which occur a single time. The ten largest clones represent approximately 4.5% of the sample.

The source material was peripheral blood, sampled in a trial of Ad26.COV2.S vaccine versus placebo. These receptors were collected from a person between 18 and 60 years old who received the Ad26.COV2.S COVID-19 vaccine or a placebo.

This sequence joins TRBV27 and TRBJ2-2; D perhaps matches TRBD1 (6 bases). This CDR3 contains 14 residues. The V end lost 3 bases, the J end lost 4 bases, and 9 bases lay between the germline ends. Germline loops: CDR1 MNHEY, CDR2 SMNVEV (reference sequence). The CDR3 sequence: CASSFGTLTGELFF. In DNA form, the CDR3 reads TGTGCCAGCAGTTTCGGGACACTCACCGGGGAGCTGTTTTTT.

This chain connects TRBV7-9 to TRBJ2-1; 8 bases are shared with TRBD1. The length of the CDR3 is 15 residues. Germline CDR1 is SEHNR and CDR2 is FQNEAQ (reference sequence). V shed 4 bases and J 10 bases; nucleotides not matched to a gene: 12. CDR3 coding DNA: TGTGCCAGCAGCTACCTAATGACAGGGGTTCACGAGCAGTTCTTC. Translation: CASSYLMTGVHEQFF.

This chain links TRBV3-1 (or the pseudogene TRBV3-2) with TRBJ2-5, with TRBD2 identical over 14 bases. The V and J ends lost 8 bases and 4 bases, in that order; junction bases with no gene match: 12. Germline V lookup: CDR1 LGHDT, CDR2 YNNKEL (reference sequence). The CDR3 covers 17 residues. CDR3 bases: TGTGCCAGCCGGGGGGGAAGAGGACTAGCGGGAGGAGAGACCCAGTACTTC. Translated, it gives CASRGGRGLAGGETQYF.

J is TRBJ2-7 and V is TRBV10-3, with a weak D call TRBD2 (5 bases). CDR3 length: 15 amino acids. V was trimmed by 2 bases and J by 3 bases, leaving 14 bases between them. Germline CDR1 is ENHRY and CDR2 is SYGVKD. The DNA for the CDR3 is TGTGCCATCAGTGAGGGAGATCTGAGGGACTACGAGCAGTACTTC. The encoded protein is CAISEGDLRDYEQYF.

The DNA of the CDR3 is TGTGCCAGCAGTTTAGCGGGAGTCCTCCACAATGAGCAGTTCTTC. Translation: CASSLAGVLHNEQFF. The chain combines TRBV6-2 or TRBV6-3 with TRBJ2-1; 9 positions match TRBD2. The length of the CDR3 is 15 residues. Per germline, CDR1 MNHEY and CDR2 SVGEGT. The V and J ends lost 4 bases and 5 bases, in that order; junction bases with no gene match: 6.

This chain uses TRBV5-6 with TRBJ1-5; TRBD1 agrees at 7 bases. The V and J ends lost 0 bases and 4 bases, in that order; junction bases with no gene match: 1. CDR1 is SGHDT and CDR2 is YYEEEE in the germline V gene. CDR3 size: 14 residues. CDR3 DNA sequence: TGTGCCAGCAGCTTGGGGGACAGAAATCAGCCCCAGCATTTT. Translating it yields CASSLGDRNQPQHF.

The chain recombines TRBV5-8 with TRBJ2-3; perhaps TRBD2 as D (5 bases). V was shortened by 0 bases and J by 2 bases, with 10 bases between the two germline ends. Germline values: CDR1 SGHTS, CDR2 YDEGEE. The CDR3 totals 15 residues. The CDR3 loop is CASSLVRTFTDTQYF. CDR3 DNA: TGTGCCAGCAGCTTGGTTCGGACTTTCACAGATACGCAGTATTTT.

The gene calls are TRBV7-2 and TRBJ2-7; D may correspond to TRBD1 or TRBD2 (5 bases each). Germline-derived CDR1 and CDR2 are SGHTA and FQGNSA. This CDR3 spans 15 amino acids. V lost 5 bases and J lost 1, with 15 bases in between. DNA for the CDR3: TGTGCCAGCAGCATCTTCGGGACGGCGTCCTACGAGCAGTACTTC. It encodes CASSIFGTASYEQYF.

The chain is built from TRBV5-1 and TRBJ2-1; 8 bases are a match to TRBD2. The CDR3 consists of 16 residues. Germline lookup yields CDR1 SGHRS and CDR2 YFSETQ. J was trimmed by 7 bases and V by 0 bases; bases with no gene match: 9. CDR3 nucleotides: TGCGCCAGCAGCTTGGTGCCGGGAGGGTTGGGGAATGAGCAGTTCTTC. Amino acids: CASSLVPGGLGNEQFF.

The V and J genes are TRBV7-2 and TRBJ2-7, with unresolved D. The CDR3 runs to 12 residues. Trimming shortened V by 1 base and J by 3 bases, and 4 bases separated the two germline ends. The germline V gene encodes CDR1 SGHTA and CDR2 FQGNSA. In DNA, the CDR3 is TGTGCCAGCAGCTTAGTTGGCTACGAGCAGTACTTC. This translates into CASSLVGYEQYF.

The rearrangement uses TRBV6-6 and TRBJ1-1, with TRBD1 matching 8 bases. The CDR3 is 15 residues long. The V gene end was trimmed by 6 bases and the J gene end by 8 bases; junction bases not matched to a gene: 14. Germline V gene sequence: CDR1 MNHNY, CDR2 SVGAGI (reference sequence). The CDR3 region is CASRPAYGRGPEAFF. In DNA form, the CDR3 reads TGTGCCAGCAGGCCCGCGTACGGCAGGGGGCCGGAAGCTTTCTTT.

This chain connects TRBV7-2 to TRBJ2-7; D is ambiguous. This CDR3 has 16 amino acids. The germline CDR1 and CDR2 sequences are SGHTA and FQGNSA. V shed 1 base and J shed 0 bases, with 13 bases lying between them. In nucleotides, the CDR3 is TGTGCCAGCAGCTTAGGTCCGGCAATGAGCTCCTACGAGCAGTACTTC. Its protein is CASSLGPAMSSYEQYF.

This chain links TRBV7-6 with TRBJ2-3; 8 bases are a match to TRBD2. The ends lost 0 bases at V and 2 bases at J; junction bases unmatched: 7. Germline V CDR1 and CDR2: SGHVS, FNYEAQ. The CDR3 covers 17 residues. The CDR3 loop reads CASSLAGGVLPTDTQYF. The CDR3 coding sequence is TGTGCCAGCAGCTTAGCCGGGGGGGTTCTCCCCACAGATACGCAGTATTTT.

The chain carries TRBV4-2 and TRBJ1-5; D is perhaps TRBD1 (6 bases). Trimming took off 0 bases at V and 1 base at J, with 16 bases between the two ends. Germline CDR1 is LGHNA and CDR2 is YNFKEQ. There are 18 residues in the CDR3. CDR3 region: CASSQDRGRGESNQPQHF. CDR3 DNA: TGTGCCAGCAGCCAAGATAGGGGCAGGGGTGAAAGCAATCAGCCCCAGCATTTT.

This rearrangement joins TRBV15 to TRBJ1-5; 9 bases align to TRBD1. The ends lost 0 bases at V and 1 base at J; junction bases unmatched: 4. The CDR3 length is 17 residues. Germline V gene lookup returns CDR1 LNHNV and CDR2 YYDKDF (reference sequence). In nucleotides, the CDR3 is TGTGCCACCAGCAGAGATTACGGACAGGGGAGCAATCAGCCCCAGCATTTT. It codes for CATSRDYGQGSNQPQHF. The variable domain in full, completed from reference TRBV15 and TRBJ1-5, reads DAMVIQNPRYQVTQFGKPVTLSCSQTLNHNVMYWYQQKSSQAPKLLFHYYDKDFNNEADTPDNFQSRRPNTSFCFLDIRSPGLGDTAMYLCATSRDYGQGSNQPQHFGDGTRLSIL.

The chain is built from TRBV19 and TRBJ2-1; D assignment may be TRBD1 or TRBD2 (6 bases each). Trimming cost V 3 bases and J 4 bases, with 13 bases left between them. The CDR3 has 15 amino acids. Germline V gene data show CDR1 as LNHDA and CDR2 as SQIVND (reference sequence). CDR3 amino acids: CASSMWGARYNEQFF. The CDR3 nucleotides are TGTGCCAGTAGTATGTGGGGGGCTCGATACAATGAGCAGTTCTTC.

This chain joins TRBV5-4 and TRBJ1-1, with D unresolved. Trimming took 0 bases from V and 2 from J, leaving 5 bases between them. The CDR3 covers 13 residues. The V gene's germline CDR1 is SGHNT and CDR2 YYREEE (reference sequence). Written as DNA, the CDR3 is TGTGCCAGCAGCTTGGCTCAAAACACTGAAGCTTTCTTT. This translates into CASSLAQNTEAFF.

This clone was seen just once. V and J are TRBV12-3 or TRBV12-4 and TRBJ2-5; D is ambiguous. The V and J ends lost 5 bases and 6 bases respectively, with 7 bases between them. The CDR3 is 11 amino acids. The CDR3 region has the DNA TGTGCCAGCAGTCCCAACCAGACCCAGTACTTC. Protein sequence: CASSPNQTQYF.

The chain is built from TRBV10-1 and TRBJ1-1; no reliable D call. This CDR3 has 14 residues. The germline V and J ends were trimmed by 4 bases and 5 bases, with 14 bases remaining between them. The germline V gene encodes CDR1 WNHNN and CDR2 SYGVQD (reference sequence). The CDR3 coding sequence is TGCGCCAGCAGTGGGTCAACCCAAGCTACTGAAGCTTTCTTT. Its translation is CASSGSTQATEAFF.

The chain employs TRBV19 and TRBJ1-4; tentative D call: TRBD1 (5 bases). The germline V and J ends were trimmed by 6 bases and 0 bases, with 11 bases remaining between them. Germline assignment: CDR1 LNHDA and CDR2 SQIVND (reference sequence). The CDR3 runs to 15 residues. CDR3 in DNA: TGTGCCAGTAGCCAACAGGACTCAACTAATGAAAAACTGTTTTTT. This sequence encodes CASSQQDSTNEKLFF.